This TCR beta chain is from a study of T-cell reconstitution after alpha-beta-depleted transplantation in children. This clonotype was counted many times. V lost 1 base, J lost 6 bases, and 9 bases lay in between. CDR1 and CDR2 (germline): SGHAT, FQNNGV. The CDR3 spans 14 residues. Unique molecular identifiers tagged the TCRbeta library. TCRdb re-called the PCR reads through MiXCR, storing one row per CDR3 protein. The data hold about a million distinct CDR3 sequences, with roughly 29% observed a single time. The sequencing used PBMCs, mostly from graft donor cells, collected 360 days after TCRalphabeta/CD19-depleted stem cell transplant. J is TRBJ1-4 and V is TRBV11-2; D is perhaps TRBD1 (6 bases). The TCR was taken from a boy in the first two years of life who had a stem cell transplant for SCID, so the T cells may come from the graft donor. The CDR3 coding sequence is TGTGCCAGCAGCTTAGCAGGGGTCGATGAAAAACTGTTTTTT. Translated: CASSLAGVDEKLFF.